This TCR beta chain was retrieved from a study of blood T cell repertoires in COVID-19. Trimming took 0 bases from V and 3 from J, leaving 8 bases between them. The CDR3 sequence is 15 residues long. Germline V gene lookup returns CDR1 SEHNR and CDR2 FQNEAQ (reference sequence). The repertoire was sequenced with immunoSEQ multiplex PCR; TCRdb's copy has only in-frame clones and lacks some. The sample shows 55,000 to 80,000 clones, 89% of them seen only once. Sequencing was done on a sample of peripheral blood. The sequence was obtained from an elderly man with acute or convalescent COVID-19. This rearrangement joins TRBV7-9 to TRBJ2-2, with D perhaps TRBD1 (5 bases). The CDR3 sequence: CASSLAGLDTGELFF. The CDR3 DNA reads TGTGCCAGCAGCTTAGCGGGGCTTGACACCGGGGAGCTGTTTTTT.